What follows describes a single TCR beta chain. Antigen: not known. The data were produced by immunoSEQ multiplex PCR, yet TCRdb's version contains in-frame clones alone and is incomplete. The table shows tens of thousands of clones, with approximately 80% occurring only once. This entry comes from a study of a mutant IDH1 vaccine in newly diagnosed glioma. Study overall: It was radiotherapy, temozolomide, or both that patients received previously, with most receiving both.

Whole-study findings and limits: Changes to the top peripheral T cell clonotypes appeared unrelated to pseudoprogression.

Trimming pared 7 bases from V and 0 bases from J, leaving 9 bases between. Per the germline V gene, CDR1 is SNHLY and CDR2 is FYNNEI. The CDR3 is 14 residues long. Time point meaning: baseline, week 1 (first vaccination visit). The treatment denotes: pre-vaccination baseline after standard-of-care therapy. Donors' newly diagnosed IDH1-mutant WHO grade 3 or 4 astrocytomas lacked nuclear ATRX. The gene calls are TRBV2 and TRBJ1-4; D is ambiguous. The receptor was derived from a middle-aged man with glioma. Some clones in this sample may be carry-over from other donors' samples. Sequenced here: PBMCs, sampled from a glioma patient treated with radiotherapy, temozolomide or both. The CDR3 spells CASTLLSTNEKLFF. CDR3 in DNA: TGTGCCAGCACCCTGTTATCAACTAATGAAAAACTGTTTTTT.